This entry concerns a single T cell receptor beta chain. Measured with immunoSEQ multiplex PCR; TCRdb has only the in-frame clones, and not every one. The sample has about 20,000 clones; 86% are singletons. This record belongs to a study of somatic mutations in cytotoxic T cells in rheumatoid arthritis. Study-wide context: The flow sorting of some V beta antibody-stained T-cell populations reached nearly 100% purity, and the sorted populations included V beta1+ cells sequenced for TCRB.

The receptor was derived from a woman between 45 and 60 years old in good health. The specimen sequenced was CD8+ T cells sorted from blood.

CDR3 DNA sequence: TGCGCCAGCAGCCTCGCCCGGGGCACTGAAGCTTTCTTT. Translation: CASSLARGTEAFF. The chain couples TRBV4-3 to TRBJ1-1; D remains ambiguous. Germline V gene data show CDR1 as LGHNA and CDR2 as YSLEER. V was pared by 4 bases and J by 4 bases, with 10 bases between. The CDR3 runs 13 residues.